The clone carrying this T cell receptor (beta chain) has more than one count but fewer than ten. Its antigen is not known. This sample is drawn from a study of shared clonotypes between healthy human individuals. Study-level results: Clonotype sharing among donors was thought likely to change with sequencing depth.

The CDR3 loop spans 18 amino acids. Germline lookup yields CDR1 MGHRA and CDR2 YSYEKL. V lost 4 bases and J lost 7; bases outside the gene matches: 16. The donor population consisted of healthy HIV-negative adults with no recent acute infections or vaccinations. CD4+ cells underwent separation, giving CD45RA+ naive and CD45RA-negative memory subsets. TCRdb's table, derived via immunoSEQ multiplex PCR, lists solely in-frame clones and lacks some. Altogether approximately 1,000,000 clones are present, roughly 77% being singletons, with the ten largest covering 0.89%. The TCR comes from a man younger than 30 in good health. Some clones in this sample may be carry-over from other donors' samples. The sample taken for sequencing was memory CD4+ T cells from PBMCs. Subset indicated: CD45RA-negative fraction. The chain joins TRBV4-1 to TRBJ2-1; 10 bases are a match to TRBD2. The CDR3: CASSPRDSLAGVRNEQFF. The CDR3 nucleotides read TGCGCCAGCAGCCCTAGGGACAGCCTAGCGGGAGTTAGGAATGAGCAGTTCTTC.